This T cell receptor (beta chain) was recovered during a study of cytomegalovirus exposure and HLA in healthy donors. PCR primers comprised 60 Vbeta and 13 Jbeta primers. The table came from immunoSEQ multiplex PCR; TCRdb's copy has only in-frame clones and leaves some out. The data show roughly 280,000 clones, 72% seen once. As regards this clone: The antigen is not known.

Study-wide results and limits: There were some public TCRs occurring in many donors, but most TCR sequences were rare. Most CMV-associated TCR beta chains appeared HLA-restricted in a later analysis.

The V gene's germline CDR1 is SGDLS and CDR2 YYNGEE. This CDR3 contains 16 residues. Trimming cost V 0 bases and J 1 base, with 12 bases left between them. The sequencing input was PBMCs. This receptor was taken from a female donor in good health and CMV-seronegative. V is TRBV9 and J is TRBJ2-3; D not resolved. The CDR3, as DNA: TGTGCCAGCAGCGTAGGTGGGCCACTCCGCACAGATACGCAGTATTTT. Its protein is CASSVGGPLRTDTQYF.